Presented here are 17 T cell receptor beta chains from one specimen sequenced in a study of blood T cell repertoires in COVID-19. Generated by immunoSEQ multiplex PCR, the TCRdb table keeps only in-frame clones and is missing some. The data contain roughly 70,000 clones, 85% to 90% of them singletons. Sequenced sample: peripheral blood. Receptor source: a human donor in a cohort sampled during active COVID-19.

In this sample, this clone turned up once. The rearrangement joins TRBV11-2 to TRBJ2-7, with TRBD2 matching over 10 bases. With 4 bases clipped from V and 7 bases from J, the junction kept 7 bases outside the gene matches. The length of the CDR3 is 14 residues. Germline values: CDR1 SGHAT, CDR2 FQNNGV. For the CDR3, the DNA is TGTGCCAGCAGCTCTCTAGCGGGAGCGGGAGAGCAGTACGTC. This translates into CASSSLAGAGEQYV.

This clone was seen a handful of times. This chain joins TRBV28 and TRBJ1-3; D not resolved. V was shortened by 8 bases and J by 2 bases, with 10 bases between the two germline ends. This CDR3 has 13 amino acids. The germline gives CDR1 MDHEN, CDR2 SYDVKM. The DNA of the CDR3 is TGTGCCAGCTCCGAGGTAACTGGAAACACCATATATTTT. Translation gives CASSEVTGNTIYF.

V gene TRBV6-6 combines with J gene TRBJ2-7, with D perhaps matching TRBD2 (6 bases). Germline V gives CDR1 MNHNY, CDR2 SVGAGI (reference sequence). This CDR3 has 13 residues. V lost 2 bases and J 1 base, leaving 6 bases between the germline ends. As DNA, the CDR3 is TGTGCCAGCAGTTACGGGGGGTCCTACGAGCAGTACTTC. Translated: CASSYGGSYEQYF.

The V and J genes are TRBV5-1 and TRBJ2-2; weak D call: TRBD2 (5 bases). V lost 1 base and J lost 1, with 11 bases in between. Germline-derived CDR1 and CDR2 are SGHRS and YFSETQ. The CDR3 consists of 16 residues. The DNA for the CDR3 is TGCGCCAGCAGCTTGTTCCAGGACTTGAACACCGGGGAGCTGTTTTTT. It specifies CASSLFQDLNTGELFF.

This sequence joins TRBV21-1 and TRBJ2-1; TRBD2 is the table's D call and was not checked against the DNA. TRBV21-1 is flagged as a pseudogene. This CDR3 region has 14 residues. In nucleotides, the CDR3 is TGTGCCAGCACGAAGGTGGGACTCCGGCGGGGGCAGTTCTTC. It translates to CASTKVGLRRGQFF.

The gene calls are TRBV29-1 and TRBJ2-5; TRBD2 matches 8 bases. The CDR3 is made up of 15 amino acids. The V and J ends lost 4 bases and 1 base, in that order; junction bases with no gene match: 8. Germline CDR1 reads SQVTM; CDR2 reads ANQGSEA. The CDR3 protein is CSVARPSGPQETQYF. CDR3 in DNA: TGCAGCGTTGCTCGTCCTAGCGGGCCCCAAGAGACCCAGTACTTC.

CDR3 loop: CASREGQGTDTQYF. The CDR3 nucleotides are TGTGCCAGCCGCGAAGGACAGGGCACAGATACGCAGTATTTT. This rearrangement joins TRBV5-4 to TRBJ2-3; 7 nucleotides line up with TRBD1. V lost 7 bases, J lost 1 base, and 6 bases stayed unmatched. The CDR3 consists of 14 residues. The germline gives CDR1 SGHNT, CDR2 YYREEE (reference sequence).

The chain links TRBV30 to TRBJ1-5; 8 bases fit TRBD1. CDR3 length equals 14 residues. CDR1 is GTSNPN, CDR2 SVGIG, per germline (reference sequence). Trimming cost V 4 bases and J 4 bases; bases outside gene matches: 6. The CDR3 loop reads CAWNGQGGNQPQHF. The CDR3 bases are TGTGCCTGGAACGGACAGGGCGGGAATCAGCCCCAGCATTTT.

The chain recombines TRBV18 with TRBJ2-7, with 14 bases fitting TRBD2. Germline CDR1 KGHSH, CDR2 LQKENI. The CDR3 covers 15 residues. The junction had 1 base not matched to a gene; V was cut back by 1 base and J by 5 bases. As DNA, the CDR3 is TGTGCCAGCTCACCACAGGGACTAGCGGGAGACGAGCAGTACTTC. Translation gives CASSPQGLAGDEQYF.

The chain links TRBV7-2 to TRBJ2-1; D perhaps matches TRBD2 (5 bases). The ends were cut back, 6 bases at V and 12 bases at J, with 15 bases in the middle. Germline lookup yields CDR1 SGHTA and CDR2 FQGNSA. The CDR3 has 12 residues. CDR3 nucleotide sequence: TGTGCCAGCAGACTCGAGGGAAGCGGGCAGTTCTTC. Protein: CASRLEGSGQFF.

The CDR3 DNA reads as TGTGCCGTCCCACGCGACCAGTACTTC. Encoded protein: CAVPRDQYF. This chain links TRBV27 with TRBJ2-5; D is undetermined. Germline V gene data show CDR1 as MNHEY and CDR2 as SMNVEV (reference sequence). There are 9 residues in the CDR3. Trimming removed 11 bases from V and 10 bases from J, with 11 bases in between.

The chain has TRBV2 and TRBJ1-6; no definite D call. With 8 bases removed from V and 8 bases from J, the gap between germline ends came to 16 bases. The CDR3 has 14 amino acids. Germline values: CDR1 SNHLY, CDR2 FYNNEI. The CDR3 region is CASALGDGYSPLHF. In nucleotides, the CDR3 is TGTGCCAGCGCTCTCGGGGATGGGTATTCACCCCTCCACTTT.

The gene calls are TRBV30 and TRBJ2-7, with a possible D match to TRBD1 (5 bases). Trimming shortened V by 1 base and J by 0 bases, and 13 bases separated the two germline ends. The CDR3 covers 15 residues. Germline CDR1 reads GTSNPN; CDR2 reads SVGIG (reference sequence). In DNA form, the CDR3 reads TGTGCCTGGAGTGGTCAAGGGGTACGCTCCTACGAGCAGTACGTC. This gives the protein CAWSGQGVRSYEQYV.

CDR3 sequence (DNA): TGTGCCAGTAGTATAGATCAATACCAGGGACAGGGCAATCAGCCCCAGCATTTT. Protein product: CASSIDQYQGQGNQPQHF. The V call is TRBV19, the J call TRBJ1-5; TRBD1 aligns across 8 bases. This CDR3 contains 18 residues. V was clipped by 0 bases and J by 2 bases; unmatched bases: 9. Germline lookup yields CDR1 LNHDA and CDR2 SQIVND (reference sequence). The variable domain in full, completed from reference TRBV19 and TRBJ1-5, reads DGGITQSPKYLFRKEGQNVTLSCEQNLNHDAMYWYRQDPGQGLRLIYYSQIVNDFQKGDIAEGYSVSREKKESFPLTVTSAQKNPTAFYLCASSIDQYQGQGNQPQHFGDGTRLSIL.

The V and J genes are TRBV11-3 and TRBJ2-1; TRBD2 agrees at 12 bases. CDR1 SGHNT and CDR2 YENEEA come from the germline V gene. With V trimmed by 1 base and J by 8 bases, 9 bases remained unmatched. CDR3 size: 17 residues. The DNA of the CDR3 is TGTGCCAGCAGCTTAGGAGGGCTAGCGGGAGGGCAGGATGAGCAGTTCTTC. It translates to CASSLGGLAGGQDEQFF.

The V and J genes are TRBV6-2 or TRBV6-3 and TRBJ2-7; the match to TRBD2 covers 11 bases. Trimming cost V 5 bases and J 4 bases; bases outside gene matches: 7. The CDR3 spans 15 residues. Germline CDR1 is MNHEY and CDR2 is SVGEGT. In nucleotides, the CDR3 is TGTGCCAGCAGTGAGACTAGCGGGGTGCTGTACGAGCAGTACGTC. Residues: CASSETSGVLYEQYV.

The chain recombines TRBV13 with TRBJ2-3, with TRBD2 matching over 12 bases. With 2 bases clipped from V and 0 bases from J, the junction kept 6 bases outside the gene matches. The CDR3 runs to 18 residues. Germline values: CDR1 PRHDT, CDR2 FYEKMQ (reference sequence). CDR3 loop: CASSLSGLAGISTDTQYF. The CDR3 nucleotides read TGTGCCAGCAGCTTATCGGGACTAGCGGGTATTAGCACAGATACGCAGTATTTT.